The text below deals with one T cell receptor (beta chain). Its target is not known. Amplification used 60 Vbeta primers and 13 Jbeta primers. Profiled with immunoSEQ multiplex PCR; TCRdb holds only in-frame clones, not every one. Among some 170,000 clones, 70% to 80% were seen once, and the ten largest hold about 9.7%. The data were taken from a study of cytomegalovirus exposure and HLA in healthy donors. Overall study: Among 350 to 500 genotyped donors, around 77% fell in the Caucasian-associated ancestry cluster.

Study-wide findings and caveats: CMV serostatus was the sole immune exposure information available.

The TCR originated in a man between 18 and 29 years old in good health and CMV-seropositive. The sample comprised PBMCs.

The DNA of the CDR3 is TGTGCCAGCAGCTTGATGGCGGCGGGCTCTGGAAACACCATATATTTT. This sequence encodes CASSLMAAGSGNTIYF. The rearrangement joins TRBV5-5 to TRBJ1-3; D gene ambiguous. Trimming pared 1 base from V and 0 bases from J, leaving 11 bases between. The CDR3 has 16 residues. Germline CDR1 reads SGHKS; CDR2 reads YYEKEE (reference sequence). Full variable domain (remainder filled in from reference TRBV5-5 and TRBJ1-3): DAGVTQSPTHLIKTRGQQVTLRCSPISGHKSVSWYQQVLGQGPQFIFQYYEKEERGRGNFPDRFSARQFPNYSSELNVNALLLGDSALYLCASSLMAAGSGNTIYFGEGSWLTVV.